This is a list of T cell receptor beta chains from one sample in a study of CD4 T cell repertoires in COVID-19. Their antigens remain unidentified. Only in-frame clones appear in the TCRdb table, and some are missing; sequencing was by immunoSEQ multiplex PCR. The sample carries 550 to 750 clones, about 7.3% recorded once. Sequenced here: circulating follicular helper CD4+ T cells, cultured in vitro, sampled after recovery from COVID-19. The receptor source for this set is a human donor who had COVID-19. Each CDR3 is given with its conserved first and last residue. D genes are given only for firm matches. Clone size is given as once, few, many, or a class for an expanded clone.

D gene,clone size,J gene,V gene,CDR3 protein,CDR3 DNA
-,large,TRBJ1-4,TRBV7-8,CASSVGGEPILATNEKLFF,TGTGCCAGCAGCGTCGGCGGAGAACCGATACTTGCAACTAATGAAAAACTGTTTTTT
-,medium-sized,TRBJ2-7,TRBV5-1,CASSRIPVGQSGEQYF,TGCGCCAGCAGCCGGATACCCGTTGGACAGTCGGGCGAGCAGTACTTC
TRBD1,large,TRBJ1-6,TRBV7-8,CASSSPTGNSPLHF,TGTGCCAGCAGCTCTCCGACAGGGAATTCACCCCTCCACTTT